This T cell receptor (beta chain) emerged from a study of T cells after yellow fever vaccination. Study findings and constraints: Researchers cautioned that FACS-sorted repertoires could harbor abundant clonotypes contaminating from the bulk population.

This clonotype was detected a few times. What it binds is unknown. V shed 0 bases, J shed 7 bases, and the junction held 7 bases outside the gene matches. This CDR3 has 14 residues. Germline-derived CDR1 and CDR2 are SGHRS and YFSETQ. TCRdb reanalysed the 5' RACE reads using MiXCR and keeps one entry per CDR3 protein. Counted here are about 240,000 distinct CDR3 sequences, about 7% occurring once; the ten biggest clones make up approximately 0.85%. The source of this sequence is a man younger than 45 who received the YFV17D yellow fever vaccine. The chain joins TRBV5-1 to TRBJ2-7; 7 nucleotides align to TRBD2. The sample consisted of CD4+ T cells sorted from PBMCs, taken 15 days after the yellow fever booster vaccination. The DNA for the CDR3 is TGCGCCAGCAGCTTGGATGCTAGCGGTCTGGAGCAGTACTTC. Its protein is CASSLDASGLEQYF.